This entry features one TCR beta chain sequence. The sample comes from a study of blood T cell repertoires in COVID-19. Study details: Italy, Spain and the United States were the sources of the convalescent and acute COVID-19 samples. PBMCs, B-cell-depleted T cells, or T cells were the source of the cDNA or gDNA that made up the material.

Trimming pared 2 bases from V and 0 bases from J, leaving 5 bases between. The CDR3 contains 15 residues. Germline loops: CDR1 MNHNY, CDR2 SVGAGI (reference sequence). Recruited during active infection, patients (from Seattle) were subsequently followed longitudinally. Source study methods: Reference gene primer amplification gave nucleated cell count estimates. TCRdb's table, derived via immunoSEQ multiplex PCR, lists solely in-frame clones and lacks some. The V and J calls and clone size were taken over from that table, and D and trimming were inferred from the DNA. The sample carries about 270,000 clones, roughly 90% recorded once.

This receptor was identified in a woman between 25 and 40 years old with COVID-19, enrolled during active disease. The sequenced sample consisted of peripheral blood. V and J are TRBV6-6 and TRBJ1-6; no definite D call. Here the CDR3 reads CASSYGSSYNSPLHF. In DNA, the CDR3 is TGTGCCAGCAGTTACGGGAGCTCCTATAATTCACCCCTCCACTTT.